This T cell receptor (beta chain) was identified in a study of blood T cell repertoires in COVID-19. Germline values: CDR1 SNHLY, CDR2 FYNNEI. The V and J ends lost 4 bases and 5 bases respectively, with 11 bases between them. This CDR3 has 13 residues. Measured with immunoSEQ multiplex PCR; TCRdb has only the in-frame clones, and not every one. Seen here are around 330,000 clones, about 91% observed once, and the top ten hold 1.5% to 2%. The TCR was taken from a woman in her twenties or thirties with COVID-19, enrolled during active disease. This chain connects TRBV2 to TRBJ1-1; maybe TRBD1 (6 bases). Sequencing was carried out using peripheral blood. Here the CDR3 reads CASSGGRRTEAFF. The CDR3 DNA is TGTGCCAGCAGTGGGGGGCGGAGGACTGAAGCTTTCTTT.